What follows are 21 T cell receptor beta chains derived from one specimen sequenced in a study of blood T cell repertoires in COVID-19. Assay used: immunoSEQ multiplex PCR; TCRdb lists only in-frame clones, some missing. The table has about 130,000 clones, approximately 86% seen once. Sequenced input: peripheral blood. The origin of the receptors is a woman between 70 and 85 years old with COVID-19, enrolled during active disease.

This clone was counted a few times. The J gene is TRBJ2-2, the V gene TRBV6-1; D is ambiguous. V was pared by 4 bases and J by 1 base, with 13 bases between. The CDR3 runs to 16 residues. Germline lookup yields CDR1 MNHNS and CDR2 SASEGT. DNA of the CDR3: TGTGCCAGCAGTGGCGGCCCCCCAGAGAACACCGGGGAGCTGTTTTTT. Translation gives CASSGGPPENTGELFF.

Written as DNA, the CDR3 is TGCGCCAGCAGCTTGTACTATAATTCACCCCTCCACTTT. Translation: CASSLYYNSPLHF. The chain employs TRBV5-1 and TRBJ1-6; no clear D gene. With 1 base removed from V and 3 bases from J, the gap between germline ends came to 2 bases. Looked up from germline, CDR1 is SGHRS and CDR2 is YFSETQ. The CDR3 length is 13 residues.

The chain couples TRBV11-2 to TRBJ2-7; possibly TRBD1 for D (6 bases). Per germline, CDR1 SGHAT and CDR2 FQNNGV. V lost 0 bases and J 3 bases, leaving 18 bases between the germline ends. The CDR3 has 17 residues. The CDR3 DNA is TGTGCCAGCAGCTTAGATCAGGGACACTTCGTAAACTACGAGCAGTACTTC. Translated: CASSLDQGHFVNYEQYF.

This clone was recorded once. The same CDR3 also results from other DNA sequences found in this sample. V is TRBV5-6 and J is TRBJ1-3; tentative D call: TRBD1 (6 bases). The CDR3 is 15 amino acids. V gave up 4 bases and J gave up 0 bases, with 11 bases separating them. Germline assignment: CDR1 SGHDT and CDR2 YYEEEE. The CDR3 DNA is TGTGCCAGCAGCAGACCGACAGGCTCTGGAAACACCATATATTTT. Translated, it gives CASSRPTGSGNTIYF.

The genes are TRBV2 and TRBJ1-1; a weak D match, TRBD1 (6 bases). The V end was cut by 5 bases, the J end by 1 base, with 8 bases between. Germline-derived CDR1 and CDR2 are SNHLY and FYNNEI. The CDR3 contains 13 residues. CDR3 sequence reads: CASSRGGNTEAFF. In DNA form, the CDR3 reads TGTGCCAGCAGTAGAGGGGGGAACACTGAAGCTTTCTTT.

The chain is built from TRBV5-6 and TRBJ1-3; D unresolved. V was cut by 1 base and J by 4 bases, with 12 bases left in between. Looked up from germline, CDR1 is SGHDT and CDR2 is YYEEEE. There are 15 residues in the CDR3. This CDR3 reads CASSLSGSYGNTIYF. In nucleotides, the CDR3 is TGTGCCAGCAGCTTGAGCGGATCCTACGGAAACACCATATATTTT.

This rearrangement joins TRBV6-5 to TRBJ1-6; D might be TRBD1 (6 bases). The V and J ends lost 6 bases and 6 bases respectively, with 12 bases between them. This CDR3 spans 14 amino acids. Germline CDR1 reads MNHEY; CDR2 reads SVGAGI. The CDR3 is CASSRTASNSPLHF. CDR3 in DNA: TGTGCCAGCAGCCGGACAGCTAGTAATTCACCCCTCCACTTT.

The rearrangement links TRBV2 to TRBJ1-2, with D possibly matching TRBD1 (6 bases). V lost 3 bases and J 6 bases, leaving 14 bases between the germline ends. Germline CDR1 SNHLY, CDR2 FYNNEI. The CDR3 consists of 14 residues. In DNA form, the CDR3 reads TGTGCCAGCAGTGACACAGGGTCTCTTCATGGCTACACCTTC. As protein: CASSDTGSLHGYTF.

The CDR3: CSVRTGMWKDNTEAFF. The CDR3 coding sequence is TGCAGCGTGCGGACAGGGATGTGGAAGGACAACACTGAAGCTTTCTTT. The chain joins TRBV29-1 to TRBJ1-1; 8 bases are a match to TRBD1. Looked up from germline, CDR1 is SQVTM and CDR2 is ANQGSEA. V was pared by 6 bases and J by 2 bases, with 14 bases of the junction left unmatched. The CDR3 sequence is 16 residues long.

The chain joins TRBV20-1 to TRBJ2-3, with no clear D. CDR3 size: 13 residues. With 3 bases removed from V and 2 bases from J, the gap between germline ends came to 9 bases. The V gene's germline CDR1 is DFQATT and CDR2 SNEGSKA (reference sequence). The CDR3 DNA reads as TGCAGTGCTAGTTTCCACAACACAGATACGCAGTATTTT. Its translation: CSASFHNTDTQYF.

The chain carries TRBV19 and TRBJ1-2; D unclear. Germline V gene lookup returns CDR1 LNHDA and CDR2 SQIVND (reference sequence). This CDR3 comprises 14 residues. Trimming removed 6 bases at V and 3 bases at J, with 14 bases between. CDR3 DNA sequence: TGTGCCAGTAGAACACCCGGGGAGGACTATGGCTACACCTTC. Translation gives CASRTPGEDYGYTF.

J is TRBJ2-1 and V is TRBV3-1 (or the pseudogene TRBV3-2); 12 positions agree with TRBD2. Per the germline V gene, CDR1 is LGHDT and CDR2 is YNNKEL (reference sequence). CDR3 length: 15 residues. V shed 6 bases and J 7 bases; nucleotides not matched to a gene: 7. CDR3: CASSHLAGGRNEQFF. CDR3 nucleotides: TGTGCCAGCAGTCACCTAGCGGGGGGGCGGAATGAGCAGTTCTTC.

The chain employs TRBV7-2 and TRBJ2-2, with TRBD1 identical over 7 bases. Germline trimming cut 4 bases from V and 4 bases from J; bases unmatched to any gene: 3. This CDR3 has 14 residues. Germline CDR1 is SGHTA and CDR2 is FQGNSA. The CDR3 reads CASSSTGVTGELFF. The CDR3 DNA sequence: TGTGCCAGCAGCTCAACAGGGGTCACCGGGGAGCTGTTTTTT.

This clone appeared a single time. The gene calls are TRBV19 and TRBJ1-5; D gene unclear. CDR1 and CDR2 from the germline V gene are LNHDA and SQIVND (reference sequence). The CDR3 consists of 12 residues. The germline V and J ends were trimmed by 4 bases and 11 bases, with 12 bases remaining between them. For the CDR3, the DNA is TGTGCCAGTAGTAAAGACACTGCTACCCAGCATTTT. Translating it yields CASSKDTATQHF.

The chain uses TRBV30 and TRBJ2-5, with a weak D call TRBD2 (7 bases). V lost 4 bases to trimming and J lost 5 bases, with 17 bases between them. This CDR3 region has 14 residues. The germline gives CDR1 GTSNPN, CDR2 SVGIG (reference sequence). CDR3 sequence: CAWNKRGGRETQYF. The CDR3 bases are TGTGCCTGGAACAAAAGGGGGGGACGGGAGACCCAGTACTTC.

This sequence joins TRBV12-3 or TRBV12-4 and TRBJ1-5; tentative D call: TRBD1 (5 bases). Trimming took off 4 bases at V and 5 bases at J, with 9 bases between the two ends. This CDR3 has 13 amino acids. CDR3 loop: CASSSTEHQPQHF. The DNA for the CDR3 is TGTGCCAGCAGTTCGACAGAGCATCAGCCCCAGCATTTT.

This clone appeared once. This chain joins TRBV6-1 and TRBJ2-1; TRBD2 might be the D (5 bases). The germline CDR1 and CDR2 sequences are MNHNS and SASEGT. There are 15 residues in the CDR3. The V end lost 1 base, the J end lost 3 bases, and 10 bases lay between the germline ends. The CDR3 DNA is TGTGCCAGCAGTGAAGGTACGGGGAACTACAATGAGCAGTTCTTC. It is translated as CASSEGTGNYNEQFF.

Written as DNA, the CDR3 is TGTGCCAGCAGCCTCCGGGACCGGCGGGGGGATACGCAGTATTTT. Translation: CASSLRDRRGDTQYF. V and J are TRBV7-8 and TRBJ2-3; 7 nucleotides agree with TRBD2. Trimming took 5 bases from V and 6 from J; bases not matched to a gene: 11. The germline V gene encodes CDR1 SGHVS and CDR2 FQNEAQ. CDR3 length: 15 residues. Complete variable domain (other parts from reference TRBV7-8 and TRBJ2-3): GAGVSQSPRYKVAKRGQDVALRCDPISGHVSLFWYQQALGQGPEFLTYFQNEAQLDKSGLPSDRFFAERPEGSVSTLKIQRTQQEDSAVYLCASSLRDRRGDTQYFGPGTRLTVL.

Only one count was recorded for this clone. The chain employs TRBV7-3 and TRBJ2-3, with D perhaps TRBD2 (6 bases). Per the germline V gene, CDR1 is SGHTA and CDR2 is FQGTGA. Trimming removed 3 bases from V and 5 bases from J, with 9 bases in between. The length of the CDR3 is 13 residues. CDR3 sequence: CASSFGGLDTQYF. CDR3 bases: TGTGCCAGCAGCTTTGGGGGGTTAGATACGCAGTATTTT.

V is TRBV6-5 and J is TRBJ1-2, with TRBD1 identical over 7 bases. The CDR3 runs to 14 residues. Germline V gives CDR1 MNHEY, CDR2 SVGAGI. Trimming took 5 bases from V and 5 from J; bases not matched to a gene: 8. The CDR3 DNA reads as TGTGCCAGCAGTCTTTCCGGGACAGAGTATGGCTACACCTTC. Residues: CASSLSGTEYGYTF.

This clone has just one count. This chain connects TRBV18 to TRBJ1-1, with D possibly being TRBD1 (6 bases). The length of the CDR3 is 15 residues. V was pared by 0 bases and J by 0 bases, with 8 bases between. From germline, CDR1 is KGHSH and CDR2 LQKENI. CDR3 residues: CASSPPDSMNTEAFF. CDR3 nucleotide sequence: TGTGCCAGCTCACCACCGGACAGTATGAACACTGAAGCTTTCTTT.